This T cell receptor (beta chain) derives from a study of cytomegalovirus exposure and HLA in healthy donors (dated by TCRdb to the late 2010s). Background on the whole study: A later analysis indicated that the 120 validation repertoires were generated on the platform also employed for the 700 or so repertoires of the first cohort. Along with the approximately 650-subject first cohort, a separate validation cohort of over a hundred different subjects was used. The study aimed to test whether cataloging public T cell receptors could reveal signatures of past pathogen exposure. The study combined high-throughput TCR immunosequencing, statistical association of individual TCRs with disease status, and machine learning to predict cytomegalovirus infection status. General conclusions and limits of the study: The validation cohort had no HLA typing available for a later analysis, so co-occurrence within that cohort was assessed over all 130 or so repertoires. A total of fewer than 200 TCR beta chains were listed by the study as associated with cytomegalovirus. It was suggested by the authors that the approach could potentially be generalized to other disease states and immunological phenotypes. Three of the identified cytomegalovirus-associated TCR beta chains were confirmed in vitro to be specific for cytomegalovirus antigens. In a later analysis, TCRs clustered in the first cohort were found to also tend to co-occur in the roughly 120 validation repertoires, with 85% to 95% of cluster scores above 0. Most TCR sequences were observed very rarely across donors, whereas some public TCRs were present in many individuals. The classifier was reported to diagnose cytomegalovirus status with high specificity and sensitivity in both the original and validation cohorts.

Library preparation employed the immunoSEQ multiplex PCR assay. The study's processing was this. To diagnose cytomegalovirus status from the catalog of TCR beta chain sequences, a statistical classification framework was built. What TCRdb holds here is the immuneACCESS table cut down to in-frame rearrangements. Part of the clones is not present; checked against another copy, under half of the missing clones reflect an unresolved V gene, and the others are unexplained. The V and J calls and clone size are taken from that table; D and trimming were inferred from the DNA. The sample records roughly 270,000 clones, approximately 90% of which are singletons. Approximately 0.95% of the sample is in the top ten clones. Separate from the approximately 700-subject first cohort, the validation cohort of some 130 subjects was the group to which the donors belonged. A word on this clone: Its antigen has not been determined. No base qualities exist here, and no much larger clone lies one base off it.

The specimen was PBMCs. The sequence came from a woman aged 18-29 years in good health and CMV-seronegative.

The DNA is TGTGCCAGCAAACCATCAGGGGGTCGGGGCTACACCTTC. The resulting protein is CASKPSGGRGYTF. The sequence is built from TRBV27 and TRBJ1-2, and 7 junctional nucleotides match TRBD1. The junction shows trimming of 7 bases on V and 8 bases on J, and the gene matches do not reach 10 bases of it. The CDR1 and CDR2 encoded by the germline V gene (reference sequence) are MNHEY and SMNVEV. The CDR3 covers 13 residues, taking in both the cysteine and the phenylalanine. Solely the CDR3 DNA is kept, with 39 bases framed from the first base.